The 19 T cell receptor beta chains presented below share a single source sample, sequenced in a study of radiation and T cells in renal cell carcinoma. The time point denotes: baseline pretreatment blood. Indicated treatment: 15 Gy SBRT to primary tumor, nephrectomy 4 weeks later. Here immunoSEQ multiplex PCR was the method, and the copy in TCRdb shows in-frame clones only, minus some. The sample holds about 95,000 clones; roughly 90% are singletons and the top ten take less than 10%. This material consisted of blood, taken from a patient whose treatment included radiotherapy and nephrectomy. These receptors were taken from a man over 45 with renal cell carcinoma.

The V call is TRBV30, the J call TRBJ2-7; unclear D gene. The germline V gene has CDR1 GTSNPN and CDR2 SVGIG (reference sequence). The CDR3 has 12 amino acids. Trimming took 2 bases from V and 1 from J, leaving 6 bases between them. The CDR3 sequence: CAWSSTSYEQYF. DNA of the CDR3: TGTGCCTGGAGTAGTACATCCTACGAGCAGTACTTC. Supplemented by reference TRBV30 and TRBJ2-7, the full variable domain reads SQTIHQWPATLVQPVGSPLSLECTVEGTSNPNLYWYRQAAGRGLQLLFYSVGIGQISSEVPQNLSASRPQDRQFILSSKKLLLSDSGFYLCAWSSTSYEQYFGPGTRLTVT.

CDR3 coding DNA: TGTGCCAGCAGCTTATATCTGCGGGAGCTAAAGGGGGATGAGCAGTTCTTC. Translating it yields CASSLYLRELKGDEQFF. The chain joins TRBV7-2 to TRBJ2-1, with a possible D match to TRBD2 (7 bases). This CDR3 is built from 17 residues. V shed 2 bases and J shed 8 bases, with 22 bases lying between them. The germline V gene encodes CDR1 SGHTA and CDR2 FQGNSA.

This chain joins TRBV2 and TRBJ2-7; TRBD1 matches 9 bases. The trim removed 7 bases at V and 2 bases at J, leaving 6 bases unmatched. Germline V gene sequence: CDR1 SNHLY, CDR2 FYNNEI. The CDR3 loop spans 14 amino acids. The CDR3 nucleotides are TGTGCCAGCACCACGGGACAGGGTACCTACGAGCAGTACTTC. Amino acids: CASTTGQGTYEQYF.

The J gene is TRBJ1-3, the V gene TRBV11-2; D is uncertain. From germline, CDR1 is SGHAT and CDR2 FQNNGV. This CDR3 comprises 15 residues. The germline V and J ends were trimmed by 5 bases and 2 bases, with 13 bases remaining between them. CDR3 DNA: TGTGCCAGCAGCGCCGGAAACTCTGCTGGAAACACCATATATTTT. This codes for CASSAGNSAGNTIYF.

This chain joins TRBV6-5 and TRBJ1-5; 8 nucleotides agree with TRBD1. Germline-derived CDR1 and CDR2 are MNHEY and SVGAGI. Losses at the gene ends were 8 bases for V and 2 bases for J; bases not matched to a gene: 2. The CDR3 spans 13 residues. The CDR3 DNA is TGTGCCAGCGGACAGGGTCGCAATCAGCCCCAGCATTTT. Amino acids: CASGQGRNQPQHF.

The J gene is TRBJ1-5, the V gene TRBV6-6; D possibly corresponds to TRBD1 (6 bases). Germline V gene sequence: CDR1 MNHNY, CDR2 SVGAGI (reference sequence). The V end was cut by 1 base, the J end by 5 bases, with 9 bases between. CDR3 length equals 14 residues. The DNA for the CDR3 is TGTGCCAGCAGTTACTTGGGGGGCGATCAGCCCCAGCATTTT. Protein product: CASSYLGGDQPQHF.

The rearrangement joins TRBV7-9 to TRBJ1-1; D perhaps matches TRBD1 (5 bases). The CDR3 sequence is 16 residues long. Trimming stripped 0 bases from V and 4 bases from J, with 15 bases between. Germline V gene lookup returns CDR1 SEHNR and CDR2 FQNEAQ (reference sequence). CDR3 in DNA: TGTGCCAGCAGCTTAGCGGCAGGGTTAGGTCGCACTGAAGCTTTCTTT. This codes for CASSLAAGLGRTEAFF.

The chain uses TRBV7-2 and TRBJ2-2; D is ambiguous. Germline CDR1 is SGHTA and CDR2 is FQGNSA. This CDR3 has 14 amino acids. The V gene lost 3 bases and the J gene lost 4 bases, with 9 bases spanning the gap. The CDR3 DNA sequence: TGTGCCAGCAGCTTTGTTTCTAGCACCGGGGAGCTGTTTTTT. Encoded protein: CASSFVSSTGELFF.

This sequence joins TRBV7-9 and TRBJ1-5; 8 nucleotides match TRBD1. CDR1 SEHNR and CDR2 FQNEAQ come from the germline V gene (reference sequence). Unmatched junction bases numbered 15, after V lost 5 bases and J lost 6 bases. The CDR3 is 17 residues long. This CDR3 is CASSEGGTGPIGQPQHF. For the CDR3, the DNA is TGTGCCAGCAGCGAGGGGGGGACAGGACCTATCGGTCAGCCCCAGCATTTT.

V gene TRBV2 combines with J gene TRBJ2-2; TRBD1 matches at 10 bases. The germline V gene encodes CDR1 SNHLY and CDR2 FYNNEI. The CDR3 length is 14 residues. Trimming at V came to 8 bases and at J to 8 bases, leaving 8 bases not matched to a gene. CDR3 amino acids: CASGRTGGQGELFF. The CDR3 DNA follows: TGTGCCAGCGGGAGGACAGGGGGACAAGGGGAGCTGTTTTTT.

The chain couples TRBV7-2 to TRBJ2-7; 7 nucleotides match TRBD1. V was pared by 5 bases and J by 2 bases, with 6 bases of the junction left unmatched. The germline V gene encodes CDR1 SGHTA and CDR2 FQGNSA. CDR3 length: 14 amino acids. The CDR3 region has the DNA TGTGCCAGCAGCCAACGACAGGGTCCCTACGAGCAGTACTTC. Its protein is CASSQRQGPYEQYF.

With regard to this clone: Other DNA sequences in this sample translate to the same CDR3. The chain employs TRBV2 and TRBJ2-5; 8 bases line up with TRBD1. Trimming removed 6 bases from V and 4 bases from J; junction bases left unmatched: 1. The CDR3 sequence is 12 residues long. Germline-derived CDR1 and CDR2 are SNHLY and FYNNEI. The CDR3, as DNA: TGTGCCAGCAGGGACAGGGCAGAGACCCAGTACTTC. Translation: CASRDRAETQYF.

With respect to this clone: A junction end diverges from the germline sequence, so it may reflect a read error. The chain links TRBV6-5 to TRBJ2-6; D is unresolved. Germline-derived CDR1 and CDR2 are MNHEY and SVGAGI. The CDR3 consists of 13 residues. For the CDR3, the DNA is TGTGCCAGCAGTGACTCTGGGGCCAACGTCCTGACTTTC. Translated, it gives CASSDSGANVLTF.

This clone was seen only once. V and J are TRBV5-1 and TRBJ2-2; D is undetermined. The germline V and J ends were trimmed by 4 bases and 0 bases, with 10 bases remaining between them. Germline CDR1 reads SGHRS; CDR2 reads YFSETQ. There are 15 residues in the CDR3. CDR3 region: CASSPDTPNTGELFF. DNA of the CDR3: TGCGCCAGCAGCCCTGACACCCCGAACACCGGGGAGCTGTTTTTT.

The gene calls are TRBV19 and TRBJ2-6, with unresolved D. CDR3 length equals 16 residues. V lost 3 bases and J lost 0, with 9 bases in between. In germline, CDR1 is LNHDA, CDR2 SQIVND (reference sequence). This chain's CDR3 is CASSIGGYSGANVLTF. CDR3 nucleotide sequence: TGTGCCAGTAGTATCGGCGGCTACTCTGGGGCCAACGTCCTGACTTTC.

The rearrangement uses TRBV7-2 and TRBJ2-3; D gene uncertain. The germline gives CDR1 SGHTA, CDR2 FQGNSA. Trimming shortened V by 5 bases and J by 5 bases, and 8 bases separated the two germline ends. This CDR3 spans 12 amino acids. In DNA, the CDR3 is TGTGCCAGCAGCCCCAGAGGAGATACGCAGTATTTT. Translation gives CASSPRGDTQYF.

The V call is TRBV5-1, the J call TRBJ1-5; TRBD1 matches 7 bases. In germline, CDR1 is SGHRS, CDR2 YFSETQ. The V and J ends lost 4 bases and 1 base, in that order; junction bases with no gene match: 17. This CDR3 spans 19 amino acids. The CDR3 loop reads CASSKDRPSLQGSNQPQHF. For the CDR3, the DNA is TGCGCCAGCAGCAAGGACAGGCCATCTTTACAAGGGAGCAATCAGCCCCAGCATTTT.

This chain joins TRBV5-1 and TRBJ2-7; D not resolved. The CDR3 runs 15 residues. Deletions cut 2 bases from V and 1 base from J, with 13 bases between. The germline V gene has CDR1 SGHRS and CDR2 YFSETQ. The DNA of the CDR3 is TGCGCCAGCAGCTTCGGCAGCAGGTCTTCCTACGAGCAGTACTTC. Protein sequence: CASSFGSRSSYEQYF.

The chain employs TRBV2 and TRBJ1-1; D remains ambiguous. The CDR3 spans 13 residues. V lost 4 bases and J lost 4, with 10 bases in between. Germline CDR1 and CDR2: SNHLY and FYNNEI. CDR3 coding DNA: TGTGCCAGCAGTGTCGAAGGGTTCACTGAAGCTTTCTTT. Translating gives CASSVEGFTEAFF.